Below are 20 T cell receptor beta chains sequenced from a single sample in a study of PD-L1 blockade in urothelial cancer. Sample time point: pretreatment peripheral blood. The protocol was immunoSEQ multiplex PCR, while the TCRdb copy is restricted to in-frame clones and leaves out a portion. In the table there are 30,000 to 35,000 clones, over 75% of which are singletons. Sequences were derived from PBMCs, sampled around atezolizumab (anti-PD-L1) treatment. Receptors originate from a man aged 60 to 75 with urothelial cancer.

This rearrangement joins TRBV29-1 to TRBJ1-2, with 10 bases aligning to TRBD1. This CDR3 comprises 14 residues. Germline V lookup: CDR1 SQVTM, CDR2 ANQGSEA. Trimming removed 5 bases from V and 4 bases from J; junction bases left unmatched: 7. The CDR3 sequence is CSVIGTGATYGYTF. For the CDR3, the DNA is TGCAGCGTTATCGGGACAGGGGCAACCTATGGCTACACCTTC. Full variable domain (rest looked up from reference TRBV29-1 and TRBJ1-2): SAVISQKPSRDICQRGTSLTIQCQVDSQVTMMFWYRQQPGQSLTLIATANQGSEATYESGFVIDKFPISRPNLTFSTLTVSNMSPEDSSIYLCSVIGTGATYGYTFGSGTRLTVV.

This clone came up a few times. A junction boundary mismatches the germline segment, possibly from a read error. This sequence joins TRBV6-4 and TRBJ2-1, with D perhaps TRBD1 (5 bases). The CDR3 consists of 14 residues. Per the germline V gene, CDR1 is MRHNA and CDR2 is SNTAGT. The chain's CDR3 is CASSEGATYSEQFF. As DNA, the CDR3 is TGTGCCAGCAGTGAAGGGGCCACATACAGTGAGCAGTTCTTC.

The chain has TRBV5-5 and TRBJ2-2; TRBD1 might be the D (6 bases). The germline V gene has CDR1 SGHKS and CDR2 YYEKEE (reference sequence). The CDR3 has 15 residues. V lost 0 bases and J lost 1, with 7 bases in between. CDR3 DNA sequence: TGTGCCAGCAGCTTGGGACAGGTGAACACCGGGGAGCTGTTTTTT. Protein: CASSLGQVNTGELFF.

This chain uses TRBV5-1 with TRBJ2-7, with 10 bases lining up with TRBD2. The CDR3 runs to 16 residues. With 0 bases clipped from V and 4 bases from J, the junction kept 7 bases outside the gene matches. Per the germline V gene, CDR1 is SGHRS and CDR2 is YFSETQ. The CDR3 sequence is CASSLGASGSEYEQYF. The CDR3 bases are TGCGCCAGCAGCTTGGGGGCTAGCGGGAGTGAATACGAGCAGTACTTC.

The chain joins TRBV29-1 to TRBJ2-1; TRBD1 agrees at 10 bases. Trimming cost V 4 bases and J 8 bases; bases outside gene matches: 2. Germline values: CDR1 SQVTM, CDR2 ANQGSEA. The CDR3 spans 12 residues. CDR3 in DNA: TGCAGCGTTGGACAGGGGGCCTATGAGCAGTTCTTC. It codes for CSVGQGAYEQFF.

CDR3 DNA: TGCGCCAGCACTATCTCTAGCAACACCGGGGAGCTGTTTTTT. Translating it yields CASTISSNTGELFF. The chain joins TRBV5-1 to TRBJ2-2, with a weak D call TRBD2 (5 bases). The CDR3 runs to 14 residues. Germline assignment: CDR1 SGHRS and CDR2 YFSETQ. Between the trimmed V and J ends, which lost 6 bases and 2 bases, there was a span of 11 bases.

This clone was seen a single time. The rearrangement joins TRBV4-3 to TRBJ2-3; 7 positions agree with TRBD1. The germline gives CDR1 LGHNA, CDR2 YSLEER. The junction had 7 bases not matched to a gene; V was cut back by 2 bases and J by 5 bases. The CDR3 is made up of 15 amino acids. This chain's CDR3 is CASSQTGVGVDTQYF. CDR3 sequence (DNA): TGCGCCAGCAGCCAAACAGGGGTTGGGGTAGATACGCAGTATTTT.

This clone is a singleton in its sample. The CDR3 nucleotides read TGTGCCAGCAGTTACGCGGGACAGGGGAACAATGAGCAGTTCTTC. Protein product: CASSYAGQGNNEQFF. This sequence joins TRBV6-6 and TRBJ2-1, with 10 bases that match TRBD1. The CDR3 spans 15 residues. CDR1 and CDR2 from the germline V gene are MNHNY and SVGAGI (reference sequence). The V and J ends lost 2 bases and 5 bases, in that order; junction bases with no gene match: 3.

The chain links TRBV29-1 to TRBJ2-7, with a weak D call TRBD2 (6 bases). Germline assignment: CDR1 SQVTM and CDR2 ANQGSEA. The CDR3 runs to 13 residues. Trimming pared 6 bases from V and 0 bases from J, leaving 12 bases between. In DNA, the CDR3 is TGCAGCGTAGGGACTCTCACCTCCTACGAGCAGTACTTC. Translation gives CSVGTLTSYEQYF.

This clone was counted a few times. The rearrangement joins TRBV5-1 to TRBJ1-5; D perhaps matches TRBD1 (5 bases). The germline V gene has CDR1 SGHRS and CDR2 YFSETQ. V was trimmed by 0 bases and J by 4 bases, leaving 5 bases between them. The CDR3 runs to 13 residues. The CDR3 region is CASSLGTNQPQHF. The CDR3, as DNA: TGCGCCAGCAGCTTGGGGACAAATCAGCCCCAGCATTTT.

For the CDR3, the DNA is TGTGCCAGCAGTTCCACAGATCGCTTCACAGATACGCAGTATTTT. This codes for CASSSTDRFTDTQYF. The V and J genes are TRBV27 and TRBJ2-3; D unresolved. Germline V gene sequence: CDR1 MNHEY, CDR2 SMNVEV (reference sequence). The CDR3 is made up of 15 amino acids. Trimming stripped 4 bases from V and 2 bases from J, with 13 bases between.

The chain links TRBV9 to TRBJ2-3, with no clear D. The germline V gene encodes CDR1 SGDLS and CDR2 YYNGEE. Trimming removed 0 bases at V and 15 bases at J, with 2 bases between. CDR3 length equals 8 residues. In DNA, the CDR3 is TGTGCCAGCAGCGTAGTATATTTT. Its translation: CASSVVYF.

The V and J genes are TRBV28 and TRBJ2-2, with D tentatively TRBD1 (6 bases). This CDR3 is 17 amino acids long. The V gene's germline CDR1 is MDHEN and CDR2 SYDVKM. Trimming took off 2 bases at V and 0 bases at J, with 13 bases between the two ends. The chain's CDR3 is CASSLETGWANTGELFF. CDR3 coding DNA: TGTGCCAGCAGTTTAGAAACAGGGTGGGCGAACACCGGGGAGCTGTTTTTT.

The V and J genes are TRBV9 and TRBJ1-6; 8 bases fit TRBD1. The germline V gene has CDR1 SGDLS and CDR2 YYNGEE. This CDR3 region has 15 residues. V dropped 2 bases and J dropped 7; count of bases not matched to a gene: 5. This CDR3 is CASSVGQGGNSPLHF. Written as DNA, the CDR3 is TGTGCCAGCAGCGTCGGACAGGGAGGCAATTCACCCCTCCACTTT.

CDR3 in amino acids: CASSSGLAGPSTDTQYF. The CDR3 DNA reads TGCGCCAGCAGCTCTGGACTAGCGGGACCTAGCACAGATACGCAGTATTTT. The chain links TRBV5-1 to TRBJ2-3; 12 bases agree with TRBD2. CDR3 size: 17 residues. Unmatched junction bases numbered 5, after V lost 3 bases and J lost 0 bases. In germline, CDR1 is SGHRS, CDR2 YFSETQ.

V usage is TRBV7-6 and J usage is TRBJ1-3; TRBD1 agrees at 7 bases. Germline V lookup: CDR1 SGHVS, CDR2 FNYEAQ. V shed 7 bases and J 2 bases; nucleotides not matched to a gene: 5. The CDR3 is 14 residues long. The CDR3 is CASTPGGPGNTIYF. The CDR3 nucleotides read TGTGCCAGCACCCCAGGGGGGCCTGGAAACACCATATATTTT.

V gene TRBV28 combines with J gene TRBJ1-5, with D possibly being TRBD1 (6 bases). From germline, CDR1 is MDHEN and CDR2 SYDVKM. V gave up 6 bases and J gave up 2 bases, with 17 bases separating them. This CDR3 is 16 amino acids long. The CDR3 bases are TGTGCCAGCAGCTCCACAGGGCTAGGGGGCAATCAGCCCCAGCATTTT. Translated, it gives CASSSTGLGGNQPQHF. The full variable domain, with the rest looked up from reference TRBV28 and TRBJ1-5, is DVKVTQSSRYLVKRTGEKVFLECVQDMDHENMFWYRQDPGLGLRLIYFSYDVKMKEKGDIPEGYSVSREKKERFSLILESASTNQTSMYLCASSSTGLGGNQPQHFGDGTRLSIL.

The V and J genes are TRBV29-1 and TRBJ2-3; no reliable D call. This CDR3 is 14 amino acids long. Germline-derived CDR1 and CDR2 are SQVTM and ANQGSEA. The V gene lost 4 bases and the J gene lost 0 bases, with 11 bases spanning the gap. CDR3 DNA: TGCAGCGTTGTAGACGAGGCGAGCACAGATACGCAGTATTTT. This encodes CSVVDEASTDTQYF.

This rearrangement joins TRBV15 to TRBJ1-2, with D maybe TRBD1 (6 bases). Trimming removed 3 bases at V and 8 bases at J, with 19 bases between. Germline lookup yields CDR1 LNHNV and CDR2 YYDKDF (reference sequence). The length of the CDR3 is 15 residues. For the CDR3, the DNA is TGTGCCACCAGCAGCAACCCCCGGGACACCGGAGGCTACACCTTC. The encoded protein is CATSSNPRDTGGYTF.

The rearrangement links TRBV11-2 to TRBJ2-1, with 11 bases fitting TRBD2. Germline-derived CDR1 and CDR2 are SGHAT and FQNNGV. V dropped 1 base and J dropped 4; count of bases not matched to a gene: 9. This CDR3 contains 18 residues. The CDR3 DNA is TGTGCCAGCAGCTTAGTTGGTCTAGCGGGAGGTATTTACAATGAGCAGTTCTTC. Translating gives CASSLVGLAGGIYNEQFF.